This is a list of T cell receptor beta chains from one sample in a study of cytomegalovirus exposure and HLA in healthy donors. Produced via immunoSEQ multiplex PCR; TCRdb's table is partial and in-frame only. Counted here are about 150,000 clones, around 84% occurring once; the ten biggest clones make up 5.6%. The sequenced sample consisted of PBMCs. These receptors all stem from a woman aged 40 to 50 in good health and CMV-seropositive. Both conserved end residues are part of each CDR3. A D gene is named only where the DNA matches it firmly. Expanded clones get a size class; other rows say once, few or many, or leave the size out.

j_call,cdr3_length,d_call,v_call,clone_size,cdr3_aa,cdr3_nt
TRBJ2-7,14,TRBD1,TRBV9,NA,CASSQRTGPYEQYF,TGTGCCAGCAGCCAGCGGACAGGACCCTACGAGCAGTACTTC
TRBJ2-5,16,NA,TRBV7-9,NA,CASSLRTGPGQETQYF,TGTGCCAGCAGCCTACGAACAGGGCCGGGGCAAGAGACCCAGTACTTC
TRBJ1-1,14,NA,TRBV6-1,NA,CASSEDPVVAEAFF,TGTGCCAGCAGTGAAGATCCCGTGGTAGCTGAAGCTTTCTTT
TRBJ2-3,15,TRBD1,TRBV4-1,NA,CASSHLDRDADTQYF,TGCGCCAGCAGCCATCTGGACAGGGACGCAGATACGCAGTATTTT
TRBJ2-3,14,TRBD2,TRBV11-3,NA,CASRLGLVTDTQYF,TGTGCCAGCAGGCTTGGACTAGTCACAGATACGCAGTATTTT
TRBJ2-7,14,NA,TRBV27,NA,CASSLDTATYEQYF,TGTGCCAGCAGTTTGGACACAGCGACCTACGAGCAGTACTTC
TRBJ2-3,15,TRBD2,TRBV6-4,NA,CASSSGGSTKDTQYF,TGTGCCAGCTCCTCGGGCGGGAGTACGAAAGATACGCAGTATTTT
TRBJ1-1,12,NA,TRBV30,NA,CAWRGQFNEAFF,TGTGCCTGGAGAGGACAGTTCAATGAAGCTTTCTTT
TRBJ1-5,15,TRBD1,TRBV6-1,NA,CASTWDRERSQPQHF,TGTGCCAGCACCTGGGACAGGGAACGGTCCCAGCCCCAGCATTTT
TRBJ2-7,15,TRBD2,TRBV2,NA,CASSSTSGGSYEQYF,TGTGCCAGCAGTAGTACTAGCGGGGGATCCTACGAGCAGTACTTC
TRBJ2-3,15,NA,TRBV29-1,NA,CSAGETSLRTDTQYF,TGCAGCGCCGGAGAGACTAGTTTGAGAACAGATACGCAGTATTTT
TRBJ2-1,16,TRBD2,TRBV18,NA,CASSSLAGLADNEQFF,TGTGCCAGCTCCTCACTTGCGGGACTAGCGGACAATGAGCAGTTCTTC
TRBJ2-2,14,NA,TRBV5-4,NA,CASSTLGDTGELFF,TGTGCCAGCAGCACACTAGGTGACACCGGGGAGCTGTTTTTT
TRBJ2-7,13,TRBD1,TRBV19,NA,CASSPGGGYEQYF,TGTGCCAGTAGTCCAGGGGGTGGGTACGAGCAGTACTTC
TRBJ2-1,15,NA,TRBV19,NA,CASREVGPTYNEQFF,TGTGCCAGTAGAGAAGTGGGGCCAACTTACAATGAGCAGTTCTTC
TRBJ2-7,16,TRBD2,TRBV7-9,NA,CASSPRTSGYVGEQYF,TGTGCCAGCAGCCCCAGGACTAGCGGGTATGTCGGCGAGCAGTACTTC
TRBJ2-1,16,NA,TRBV11-2,NA,CASSFAGLPVRNEQFF,TGTGCCAGCAGCTTCGCCGGACTTCCCGTTAGGAATGAGCAGTTCTTC
TRBJ1-1,12,NA,TRBV6-1,NA,CASSVTGSEAFF,TGTGCCAGCAGTGTAACGGGGAGTGAAGCTTTCTTT
TRBJ1-5,17,TRBD1,TRBV28,NA,CASSLGTGKVGNQPQHF,TGTGCCAGCAGTTTAGGGACAGGGAAAGTTGGCAATCAGCCCCAGCATTTT
TRBJ2-7,12,TRBD1,TRBV29-1,NA,CSVGQVTYEQYF,TGCAGCGTGGGACAGGTTACCTACGAGCAGTACTTC
TRBJ1-5,14,TRBD1,TRBV28,NA,CASRRGQGGQPQHF,TGTGCCAGCAGAAGGGGACAGGGGGGTCAGCCCCAGCATTTT
TRBJ2-1,13,TRBD2,TRBV27,NA,CASSLGGEGWWFF,TGTGCCAGCAGCCTTGGGGGGGAGGGATGGTGGTTCTTC
TRBJ2-3,17,TRBD1,TRBV28,NA,CASSGGGTGMSTDTQYF,TGTGCCAGCAGTGGAGGGGGGACAGGGATGAGCACAGATACGCAGTATTTT
TRBJ2-3,15,TRBD1,TRBV9,few,CASSRWTGSTDTQYF,TGTGCCAGCAGCAGATGGACAGGTAGCACAGATACGCAGTATTTT
TRBJ2-5,14,NA,TRBV6-1,few,CASSERPSGETQYF,TGTGCCAGCAGCGAACGACCTTCGGGGGAGACCCAGTACTTC
TRBJ2-1,17,NA,TRBV6-1,NA,CASSEARGIGTSNEQFF,TGTGCCAGCAGTGAAGCGCGCGGAATTGGTACGAGCAATGAGCAGTTCTTC
TRBJ1-2,14,NA,TRBV5-6,NA,CASSLVTGRYGYTF,TGTGCCAGCAGCTTGGTAACAGGACGCTATGGCTACACCTTC
TRBJ2-7,14,NA,TRBV11-2,NA,CASSLVTQVYEQYF,TGTGCCAGCAGCTTAGTAACACAGGTCTACGAGCAGTACTTC
TRBJ2-7,15,TRBD1,TRBV10-3,NA,CAISATDRENYEQYF,TGTGCCATCAGTGCCACGGACAGGGAGAACTACGAGCAGTACTTC
TRBJ2-1,15,NA,TRBV5-6,NA,CASSLALAVYNEQFF,TGTGCCAGCAGCTTGGCGCTAGCAGTATACAATGAGCAGTTCTTC
TRBJ1-2,14,NA,TRBV4-1,NA,CASSDRQTNYGYTF,TGCGCCAGCAGCGATAGACAGACTAACTATGGCTACACCTTC
TRBJ2-7,13,NA,TRBV6-1,once,CASIFGGTAEQYF,TGTGCCAGCATCTTCGGAGGGACGGCCGAGCAGTACTTC